This entry lists 15 T cell receptor beta chains sequenced from one sample in a study of T cell repertoires in cytomegalovirus infection. Their cognate antigens are unknown. MiXCR was run by TCRdb on the reads, yielding one entry per CDR3 protein. The sample contains hundreds of thousands of distinct CDR3 sequences, approximately 42% of which appear only once. Source: cultured PBMCs, taken from culture after CMV antigen stimulation. Every receptor here comes from a human donor in good health (CMV status not recorded). Some clones in this sample may be carry-over from other donors' samples.

The V and J genes are TRBV5-4 and TRBJ2-7, with 10 nucleotides matching TRBD1. The CDR3 is 15 amino acids. Germline CDR1 reads SGHNT; CDR2 reads YYREEE (reference sequence). Trimming cost V 2 bases and J 4 bases; bases outside gene matches: 6. The CDR3 spells CASSFPGQGFYEQYF. The CDR3 region has the DNA TGTGCCAGCAGCTTTCCGGGACAGGGGTTTTACGAGCAGTACTTC.

This chain links TRBV20-1 with TRBJ1-1; D unclear. V gave up 1 base and J gave up 4 bases, with 16 bases separating them. Looked up from germline, CDR1 is DFQATT and CDR2 is SNEGSKA (reference sequence). The CDR3 length is 15 residues. The CDR3 sequence is CSARAPALSFTEAFF. In DNA, the CDR3 is TGCAGTGCTAGAGCCCCCGCATTGAGCTTCACTGAAGCTTTCTTT.

This clonotype has only a few counts. V is TRBV7-9 and J is TRBJ1-2; D remains ambiguous. CDR1 is SEHNR and CDR2 is FQNEAQ in the germline V gene (reference sequence). The germline V and J ends were trimmed by 1 base and 5 bases, with 11 bases remaining between them. This CDR3 region has 14 residues. The CDR3 sequence: CASSLGEQLYGYTF. Here the CDR3 DNA reads TGTGCCAGCAGCTTAGGGGAGCAATTATATGGCTACACCTTC.

This chain connects TRBV6-2 or TRBV6-3 to TRBJ1-2; 8 bases match TRBD1. The CDR3 spans 18 residues. J was trimmed by 4 bases and V by 0 bases; bases with no gene match: 13. Germline lookup yields CDR1 MNHEY and CDR2 SVGEGT. The CDR3 is CASSYSPQWDRLLYGYTF. As DNA, the CDR3 is TGTGCCAGCAGTTACTCTCCACAGTGGGACAGGCTCCTCTATGGCTACACCTTC.

This clonotype was recorded many times. This sequence joins TRBV27 and TRBJ2-2, with a tentative D call TRBD2 (6 bases). CDR1 and CDR2 from the germline V gene are MNHEY and SMNVEV (reference sequence). The V end lost 6 bases, the J end lost 5 bases, and 10 bases lay between the germline ends. There are 13 residues in the CDR3. CDR3 bases: TGTGCCAGCAGCTTTGGAGGGACCGGGGAGCTGTTTTTT. Its protein is CASSFGGTGELFF.

The chain recombines TRBV10-3 with TRBJ2-7, with 9 nucleotides matching TRBD2. Germline CDR1 and CDR2: ENHRY and SYGVKD. V gave up 6 bases and J gave up 9 bases; unmatched junction bases: 3. The CDR3 runs 11 residues. The CDR3: CAIRLAGTQYF. The CDR3 bases are TGTGCCATCAGGCTAGCGGGGACGCAGTACTTC.

This clonotype turned up a few times. This chain links TRBV6-2 or TRBV6-3 with TRBJ2-1; D ambiguous. The CDR3 is 13 amino acids. Per the germline V gene, CDR1 is MNHEY and CDR2 is SVGEGT. The V gene lost 9 bases and the J gene lost 2 bases, with 11 bases spanning the gap. The CDR3 protein is CARAVKPYNEQFF. DNA for the CDR3: TGTGCCAGGGCCGTCAAACCCTACAATGAGCAGTTCTTC.

This clonotype came up a few times. The chain is built from TRBV7-2 and TRBJ2-3, with 11 bases lining up with TRBD2. Germline V gene sequence: CDR1 SGHTA, CDR2 FQGNSA. J gave up 8 bases and V 3 bases, and 4 bases lay outside the gene matches. CDR3 length: 14 residues. CDR3 region: CASSLTSGTGTQYF. The CDR3 region has the DNA TGTGCCAGCAGCTTGACTAGCGGGACGGGTACGCAGTATTTT.

The chain recombines TRBV5-1 with TRBJ2-3, with 8 bases that match TRBD2. J was trimmed by 0 bases and V by 4 bases; bases with no gene match: 16. The CDR3 covers 19 residues. Per germline, CDR1 SGHRS and CDR2 YFSETQ. CDR3 DNA sequence: TGCGCCAGCAGCCTGGCCCCCCTAGCGGGCTCCTTTAGCACAGATACGCAGTATTTT. This encodes CASSLAPLAGSFSTDTQYF.

J is TRBJ2-5 and V is TRBV7-6; 11 bases line up with TRBD2. The V and J ends lost 4 bases and 4 bases, in that order; junction bases with no gene match: 5. The length of the CDR3 is 15 residues. CDR1 and CDR2 (germline): SGHVS, FNYEAQ. CDR3 nucleotides: TGTGCCAGCAGCTGGAGTAGCGGGAGGGGAGAGACCCAGTACTTC. Protein: CASSWSSGRGETQYF.

This clonotype showed up just a few times. This chain uses TRBV7-8 with TRBJ2-5, with TRBD1 matching 9 bases. The CDR3 has 18 residues. Unmatched junction bases numbered 16, after V lost 1 base and J lost 7 bases. The germline CDR1 and CDR2 sequences are SGHVS and FQNEAQ. This CDR3 is CASSLDRIMGQGRGTQYF. The CDR3 DNA is TGTGCCAGCAGCTTAGATCGGATCATGGGACAGGGTAGAGGGACCCAGTACTTC.

This sequence joins TRBV24-1 and TRBJ2-7, with TRBD2 as a possible D gene (5 bases). Germline CDR1 reads KGHDR; CDR2 reads SFDVKD. The length of the CDR3 is 13 residues. The V end was cut by 6 bases, the J end by 2 bases, with 10 bases between. The CDR3 DNA reads as TGTGCCACCAGTCGGGGTACGGCCTACGAGCAGTACTTC. Its translation: CATSRGTAYEQYF.

This clonotype has a handful of counts. The V gene is TRBV20-1, the J gene TRBJ1-1; D is unresolved. Between the trimmed V and J ends, which lost 0 bases and 8 bases, there was a span of 22 bases. There are 16 residues in the CDR3. Germline CDR1 DFQATT, CDR2 SNEGSKA (reference sequence). DNA for the CDR3: TGCAGTGCTAGAGATACCCGGAGTGGCACGCGGTCCGAAGCTTTCTTT. This gives the protein CSARDTRSGTRSEAFF.

This clonotype is a singleton in its sample. The chain recombines TRBV6-1 with TRBJ1-1; TRBD1 might be the D (5 bases). The CDR3 consists of 10 residues. Germline loops: CDR1 MNHNS, CDR2 SASEGT. With 8 bases removed from V and 6 bases from J, the gap between germline ends came to 7 bases. CDR3 DNA sequence: TGTGCCAGCGGGGCAGCTGAAGCTTTCTTT. Translation: CASGAAEAFF.

The V call is TRBV5-1, the J call TRBJ2-7; tentatively, D is TRBD1 (5 bases). CDR1 and CDR2 from the germline V gene are SGHRS and YFSETQ. The CDR3 has 15 residues. The V end lost 6 bases, the J end lost 5 bases, and 21 bases lay between the germline ends. CDR3: CASKNRFSEGDEQYF. CDR3 sequence (DNA): TGCGCCAGCAAAAACCGGTTCAGCGAAGGGGACGAGCAGTACTTC.